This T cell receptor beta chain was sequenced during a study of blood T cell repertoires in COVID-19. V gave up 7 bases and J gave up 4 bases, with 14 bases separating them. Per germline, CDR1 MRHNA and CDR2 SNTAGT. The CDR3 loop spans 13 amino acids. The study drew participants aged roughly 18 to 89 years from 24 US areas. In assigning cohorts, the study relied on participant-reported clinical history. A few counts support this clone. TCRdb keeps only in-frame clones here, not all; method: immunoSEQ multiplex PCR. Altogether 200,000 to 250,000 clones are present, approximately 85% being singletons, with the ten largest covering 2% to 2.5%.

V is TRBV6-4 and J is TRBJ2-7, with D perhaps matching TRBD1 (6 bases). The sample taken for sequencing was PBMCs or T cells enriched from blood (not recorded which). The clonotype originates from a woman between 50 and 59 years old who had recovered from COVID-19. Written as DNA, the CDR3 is TGTGCCAGCATAACTCAGGGGATGTACGAGCAGTACTTC. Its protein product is CASITQGMYEQYF.